This TCR beta chain originates from a study of shared clonotypes between healthy human individuals (dated by TCRdb to the early 2020s). Describing the broader study: The cohort comprised two women and a few men aged 18 to 49 years. For each donor, CD4 naive and CD4 memory were each given three plates, CD8 naive was given two plates, and CD8 memory was given one plate. To estimate repertoire size and how much clonotype sharing occurs between individuals, the study deeply sequenced the blood TCR repertoires of five healthy adults. To increase sequencing depth and limit assay-specific biases, TCR repertoire library preparation and sequencing were carried out by different laboratories using diverse techniques. Between about 0.8 and 9 billion PBMCs per donor were obtained by leukapheresis. Study-wide findings and limitations: Because the study included a small number of donors, the genetic and exposure-history diversity represented was limited. Even with the large sequencing depth, rarefaction of the sorted-subset datasets indicated that sequencing was incomplete. Higher generation probabilities were observed for clonotypes shared by all four sorted-subset donors than for non-shared clonotypes. Pairwise subsampling led to the expectation that sequencing depth would affect the degree of clonotype sharing among donors. Estimated clonotype richness was generally larger for naive than for memory subsets. Across a few donors, approximately 4.6% of naive CD4, approximately 3.6% of naive CD8, roughly 2.2% of memory CD4, and roughly 0.4% of memory CD8 clonotypes were shared. Sampling was restricted to blood, and TCR repertoires in tissue are likely to differ from TCR repertoires in blood.

Using the deep immunoSEQ assay, multiplex PCR amplified TCR CDR3 regions from genomic DNA. Extracted genomic DNA from each cell subset was distributed evenly across all wells of several immunoSEQ 96-well plates, and each plate was treated as a replicate. For sorted subsets, approximately 200 ng of genomic DNA, equivalent to 25,000 to 35,000 T cell genomes, went into each replicate PCR. Purified libraries were measured with a Qubit 3.0 fluorometer, size-checked on a Bioanalyzer 2100, and measured again with the KAPA Library Quantification kit. A separate single-read 150-cycle Illumina NextSeq 550 flow cell was used to sequence each immunoSEQ 96-well plate. As for the original processing: Because the immunoSEQ output held only junctional sequences and lacked quality scores, the filtering could not match the filtering applied to full-length reads. To assign V/J genes and CDR3, sequences were annotated using PyIR, a Python wrapper for IgBLAST v1.9, with IMGT germline references. Any read was removed if the V/J assignment was weak (E-value above 1e-6), the CDR3 was missing, or the read contained stop codons, out-of-frame junctions, or ambiguous translated residues. V3J clonotypes were defined as sequences sharing an identical inferred V gene, J gene, and CDR3 amino acid sequence. Percentage overlap between repertoires was calculated by dividing the number of shared unique clonotypes by the size of the smaller repertoire. Three approaches were used to assess repertoire richness: RTK rarefaction, the Chao1 estimator, and Recon v2.1 estimates of unobserved clonotypes. Generation probabilities for all TCRbeta clonotypes obtained by the gDNA method from a handful of donors were computed using OLGA. In its TCRdb copy, this immuneACCESS table keeps in-frame sequences only and misses some clones. Where compared with another copy, unresolved V genes explain less than half of these, and the others have no known cause. From that table come the V and J calls and clone size; the DNA was used to work out D and trimming. The sample table records a few million clones; 85% to 95% of these occur just once. The ten largest account for 0.39% of the sample.

On this clone: The clone's antigen remains unknown. Base qualities are not recorded, but no much larger clone differs from it by a single base.

From the cysteine up to the phenylalanine, the CDR3 has a length of 17 residues. Of all the DNA, just the CDR3 is kept, 51 bases in frame from base 1. The germline ends are 16 bases apart after V is trimmed by 1 base and J by 3 bases. From a lookup of the germline V gene, CDR1 and CDR2 are SGHAT and FQNNGV. Healthy HIV-negative adults with no recently reported acute infections or vaccinations were included as donors. All donors were Caucasian adults living in Nashville, Tennessee, USA. Magnetic negative selection was used to enrich CD4+ T cells, after which naive cells were positively selected on CD45RA and the negative fraction became the memory subset. Blood was collected by leukapheresis, and PBMCs were isolated by Ficoll-Histopaque density gradient centrifugation and then cryopreserved in liquid nitrogen vapor phase. Purity and quantity of every magnetically sorted T cell population were checked by analytical flow cytometry. Genomic DNA was isolated from every sorted fraction and measured by UV absorbance on a Nanodrop 2000c.

This receptor was identified in a man aged 18 to 29 in good health. Some clones in this sample may be carry-over from other donors' samples. The sequence links TRBV11-2 to TRBJ2-1, with TRBD2 tentatively as D gene (5 bases match). The specimen sequenced was naive CD4+ T cells from PBMCs. The sample's cell subset or site, from its label and the paper: CD45RA+ positively selected. The CDR3 has the sequence CASSLVGLAGDYNEQFF. The base sequence is TGTGCCAGCAGCTTAGTCGGCCTAGCTGGAGACTACAATGAGCAGTTCTTC.